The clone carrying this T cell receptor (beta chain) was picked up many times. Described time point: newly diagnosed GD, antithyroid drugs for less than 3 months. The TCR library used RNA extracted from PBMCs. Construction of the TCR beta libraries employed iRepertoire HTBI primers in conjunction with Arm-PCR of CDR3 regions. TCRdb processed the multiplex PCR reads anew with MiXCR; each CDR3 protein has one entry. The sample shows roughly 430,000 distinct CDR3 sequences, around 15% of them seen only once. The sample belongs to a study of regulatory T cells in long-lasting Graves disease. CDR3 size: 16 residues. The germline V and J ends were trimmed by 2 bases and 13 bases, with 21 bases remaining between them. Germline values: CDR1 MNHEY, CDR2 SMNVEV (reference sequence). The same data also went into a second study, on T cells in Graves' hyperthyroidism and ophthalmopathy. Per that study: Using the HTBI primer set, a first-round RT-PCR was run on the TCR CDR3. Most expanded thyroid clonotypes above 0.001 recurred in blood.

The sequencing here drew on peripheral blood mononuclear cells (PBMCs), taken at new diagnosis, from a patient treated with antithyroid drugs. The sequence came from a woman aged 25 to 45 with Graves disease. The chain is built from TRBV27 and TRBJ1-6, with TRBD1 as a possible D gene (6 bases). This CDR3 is CASSLAYRDYRRPLHF. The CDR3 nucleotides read TGTGCCAGCAGTTTAGCGTACAGGGACTATCGACGGCCCCTCCACTTT.